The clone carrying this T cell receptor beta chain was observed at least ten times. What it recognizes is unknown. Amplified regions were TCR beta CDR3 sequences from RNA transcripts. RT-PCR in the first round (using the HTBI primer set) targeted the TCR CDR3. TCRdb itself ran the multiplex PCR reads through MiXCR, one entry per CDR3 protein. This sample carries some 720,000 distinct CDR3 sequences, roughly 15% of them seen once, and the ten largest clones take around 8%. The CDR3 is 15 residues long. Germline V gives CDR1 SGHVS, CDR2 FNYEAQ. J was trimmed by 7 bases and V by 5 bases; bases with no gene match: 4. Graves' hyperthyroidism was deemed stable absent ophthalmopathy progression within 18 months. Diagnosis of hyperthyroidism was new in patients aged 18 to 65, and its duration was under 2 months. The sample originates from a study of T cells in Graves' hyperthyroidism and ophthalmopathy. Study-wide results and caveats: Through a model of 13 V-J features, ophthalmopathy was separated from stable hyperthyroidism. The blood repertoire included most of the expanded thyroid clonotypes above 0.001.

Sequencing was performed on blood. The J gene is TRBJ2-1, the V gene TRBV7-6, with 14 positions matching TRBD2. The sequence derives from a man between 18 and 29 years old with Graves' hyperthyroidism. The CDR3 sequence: CASSRWTSGGNEQFF. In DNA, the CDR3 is TGTGCCAGCAGCCGATGGACTAGCGGGGGGAATGAGCAGTTCTTC.